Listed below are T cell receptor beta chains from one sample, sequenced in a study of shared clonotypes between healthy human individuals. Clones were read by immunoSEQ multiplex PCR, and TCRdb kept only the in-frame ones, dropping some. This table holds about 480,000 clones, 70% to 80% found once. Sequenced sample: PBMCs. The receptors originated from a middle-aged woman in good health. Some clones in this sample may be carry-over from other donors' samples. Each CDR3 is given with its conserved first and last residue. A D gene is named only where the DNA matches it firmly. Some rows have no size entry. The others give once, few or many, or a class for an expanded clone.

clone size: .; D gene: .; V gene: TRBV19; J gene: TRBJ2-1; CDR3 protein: CASTYLNEQFF; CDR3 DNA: TGTGCCAGTACCTATCTTAATGAGCAGTTCTTC
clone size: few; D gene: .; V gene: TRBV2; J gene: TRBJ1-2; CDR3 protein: CASSERANYGYTF; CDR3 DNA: TGTGCCAGCAGTGAACGAGCTAACTATGGCTACACCTTC
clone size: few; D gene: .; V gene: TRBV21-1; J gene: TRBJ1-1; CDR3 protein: CASSKQCEAFF; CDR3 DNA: TGTGCCAGCAGCAAACAGTGTGAAGCTTTCTTT
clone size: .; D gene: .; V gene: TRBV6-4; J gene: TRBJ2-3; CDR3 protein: CASSDGVGGTDTQYF; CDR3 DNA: TGTGCCAGCAGTGACGGGGTGGGAGGCACAGATACGCAGTATTTT
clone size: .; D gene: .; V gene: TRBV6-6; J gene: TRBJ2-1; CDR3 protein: CASSPAETSRQFF; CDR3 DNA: TGTGCCAGCAGCCCTGCGGAGACCAGCCGGCAGTTCTTC
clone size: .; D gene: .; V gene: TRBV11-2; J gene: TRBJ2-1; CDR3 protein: CASSPGAQQFF; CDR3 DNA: TGTGCCAGCAGCCCAGGGGCCCAGCAGTTCTTC
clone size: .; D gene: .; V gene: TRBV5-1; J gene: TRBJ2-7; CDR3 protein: CASSKGGAYEQYF; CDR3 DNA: TGCGCCAGCAGCAAAGGGGGAGCCTACGAGCAGTACTTC
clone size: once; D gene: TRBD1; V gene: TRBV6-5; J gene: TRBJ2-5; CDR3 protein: CASRHQGVQETQYF; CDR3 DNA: TGTGCCAGCAGGCATCAGGGGGTGCAAGAGACCCAGTACTTC
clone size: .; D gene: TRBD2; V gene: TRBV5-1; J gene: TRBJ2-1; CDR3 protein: CASSLSRAGGGLAGGYNEQFF; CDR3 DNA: TGCGCCAGCAGCTTAAGTAGGGCAGGCGGTGGACTAGCGGGAGGGTACAATGAGCAGTTCTTC
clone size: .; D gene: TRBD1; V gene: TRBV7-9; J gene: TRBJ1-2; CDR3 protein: CASSPQGLYGYTF; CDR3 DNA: TGTGCCAGCAGCCCACAGGGGCTCTATGGCTACACCTTC
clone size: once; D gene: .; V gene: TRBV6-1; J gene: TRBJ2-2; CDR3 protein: CASSRSRDPGELFF; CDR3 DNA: TGTGCCAGCAGCCGCAGCAGGGACCCCGGGGAGCTGTTTTTT
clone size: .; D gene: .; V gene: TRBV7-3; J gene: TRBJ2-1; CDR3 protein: CASSLSGHREQFF; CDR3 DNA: TGTGCCAGCAGCTTAAGTGGCCACCGGGAGCAGTTCTTC
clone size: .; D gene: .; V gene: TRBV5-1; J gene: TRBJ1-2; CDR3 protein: CASSLTGTATSGYTF; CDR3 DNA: TGCGCCAGCAGCTTGACCGGGACCGCTACCTCTGGCTACACCTTC
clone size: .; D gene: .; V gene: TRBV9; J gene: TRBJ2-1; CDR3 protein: CASSVESLGVGEQFF; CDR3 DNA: TGTGCCAGCAGCGTAGAGTCCCTCGGGGTCGGTGAGCAGTTCTTC
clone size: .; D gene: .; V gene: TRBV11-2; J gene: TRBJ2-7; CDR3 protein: CASSTPGPERQYF; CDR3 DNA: TGTGCCAGCAGCACCCCTGGACCAGAGCGGCAGTACTTC
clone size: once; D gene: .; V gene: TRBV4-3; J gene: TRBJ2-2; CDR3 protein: CASSQEGTFTGELFF; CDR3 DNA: TGCGCCAGCAGCCAAGAAGGGACATTCACCGGGGAGCTGTTTTTT
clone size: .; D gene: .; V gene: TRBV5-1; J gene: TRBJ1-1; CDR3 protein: CASRWGTTEAFF; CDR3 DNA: TGCGCCAGCAGGTGGGGGACCACTGAAGCTTTCTTT
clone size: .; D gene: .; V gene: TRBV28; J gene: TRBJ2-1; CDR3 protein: CASSSDRAVGTRNNEQFF; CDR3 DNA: TGTGCCAGCAGTTCGGACAGGGCAGTCGGGACTAGAAACAATGAGCAGTTCTTC
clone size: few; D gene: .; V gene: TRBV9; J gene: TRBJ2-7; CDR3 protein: CASTLGSEGGEQYF; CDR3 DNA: TGTGCCAGCACCCTAGGGTCCGAGGGGGGCGAGCAGTACTTC
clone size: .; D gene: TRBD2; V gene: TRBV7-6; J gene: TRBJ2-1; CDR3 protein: CASSLAESGRLHNEQFF; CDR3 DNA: TGTGCCAGCAGCTTAGCAGAAAGCGGGAGGTTACACAATGAGCAGTTCTTC
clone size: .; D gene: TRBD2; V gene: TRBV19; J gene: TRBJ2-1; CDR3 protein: CASRDYRNEQFF; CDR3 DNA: TGTGCCAGCCGGGACTACCGTAATGAGCAGTTCTTC
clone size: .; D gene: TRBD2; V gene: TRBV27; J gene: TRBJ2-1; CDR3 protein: CASSLPPLAGVREQFF; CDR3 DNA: TGTGCCAGCAGTTTACCCCCCCTAGCGGGAGTCCGAGAGCAGTTCTTC
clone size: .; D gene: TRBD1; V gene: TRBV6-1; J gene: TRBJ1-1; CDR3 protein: CASSKQGMNTEAFF; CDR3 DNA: TGTGCCAGCAGCAAACAGGGGATGAACACTGAAGCTTTCTTT
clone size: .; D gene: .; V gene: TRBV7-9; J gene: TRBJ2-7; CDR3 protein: CASSLGAEQYF; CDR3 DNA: TGTGCCAGCAGCTTAGGGGCAGAGCAGTACTTC
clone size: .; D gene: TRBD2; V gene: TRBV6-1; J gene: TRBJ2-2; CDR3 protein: CASSEAGVAGGGGELFF; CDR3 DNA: TGTGCCAGCAGTGAAGCTGGAGTAGCGGGAGGGGGCGGGGAGCTGTTTTTT
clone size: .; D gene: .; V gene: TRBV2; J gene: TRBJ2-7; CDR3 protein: CASRRDRNYEQYF; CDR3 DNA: TGTGCCAGCAGGCGGGACCGAAACTACGAGCAGTACTTC
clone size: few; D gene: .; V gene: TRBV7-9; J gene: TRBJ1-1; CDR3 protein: CASSLAGVNTEAFF; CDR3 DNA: TGTGCCAGCAGCTTAGCGGGGGTGAACACTGAAGCTTTCTTT
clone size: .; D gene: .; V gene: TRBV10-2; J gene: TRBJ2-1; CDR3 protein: CASSELKGVGGEQFF; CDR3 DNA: TGCGCCAGCAGTGAGCTGAAGGGGGTTGGCGGTGAGCAGTTCTTC
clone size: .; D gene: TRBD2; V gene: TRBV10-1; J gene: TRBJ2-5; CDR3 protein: CASKATSGSETQYF; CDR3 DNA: TGCGCCAGCAAAGCAACTAGCGGGTCAGAGACCCAGTACTTC
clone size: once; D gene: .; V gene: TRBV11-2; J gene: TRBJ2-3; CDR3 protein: CASSLDQYADTQYF; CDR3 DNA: TGTGCCAGCAGCTTAGATCAATACGCAGATACGCAGTATTTT
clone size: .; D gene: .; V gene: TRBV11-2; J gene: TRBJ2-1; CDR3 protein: CASSLSRAGEQFF; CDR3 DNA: TGTGCCAGCAGCTTATCTCGCGCTGGTGAGCAGTTCTTC
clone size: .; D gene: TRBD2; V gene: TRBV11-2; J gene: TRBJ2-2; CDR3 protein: CASSRTGTSVAGELFF; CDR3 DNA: TGTGCCAGCAGCCGGACAGGGACTAGCGTTGCGGGGGAGCTGTTTTTT
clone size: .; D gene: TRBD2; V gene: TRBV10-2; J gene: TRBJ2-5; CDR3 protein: CASSSSGRAIETQYF; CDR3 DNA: TGCGCCAGCAGTTCTAGCGGGAGGGCCATAGAGACCCAGTACTTC
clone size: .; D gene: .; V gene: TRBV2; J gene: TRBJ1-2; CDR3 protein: CASSEVGRAAGGYIF; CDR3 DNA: TGTGCCAGCAGTGAAGTAGGTCGGGCCGCGGGTGGCTACATCTTC
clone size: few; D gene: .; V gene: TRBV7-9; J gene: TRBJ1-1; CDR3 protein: CASSLAGITEAFF; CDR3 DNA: TGTGCCAGCAGCTTAGCAGGGATCACTGAAGCTTTCTTT
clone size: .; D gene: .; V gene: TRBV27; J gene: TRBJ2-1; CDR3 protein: CASSLSTGWNNEQFF; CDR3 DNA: TGTGCCAGCAGTTTATCAACAGGGTGGAACAATGAGCAGTTCTTC
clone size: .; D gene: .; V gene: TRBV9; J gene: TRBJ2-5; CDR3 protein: CASSQGTKDVETQYF; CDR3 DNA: TGTGCCAGCTCCCAAGGGACGAAGGATGTAGAGACCCAGTACTTC